These 25 T cell receptor beta chains were sequenced from one sample in a study of identical twins. TCRdb independently ran MiXCR on the 5' RACE reads; one entry per CDR3 protein. This repertoire shows 690,000 or so distinct CDR3 sequences, 5.5% to 6.5% found once; its top ten account for approximately 1.6%. The sequenced sample consisted of naive T cells sorted from blood. The receptor set was obtained from a man younger than 30 in good health.

This clonotype was seen many times. The V call is TRBV6-5, the J call TRBJ1-1, with D hard to call. V lost 0 bases to trimming and J lost 6 bases, with 17 bases between them. This CDR3 contains 16 residues. The germline V gene has CDR1 MNHEY and CDR2 SVGAGI. CDR3 protein: CASSYSTSLSVSEAFF. DNA for the CDR3: TGTGCCAGCAGTTACTCGACTAGTTTGTCTGTCTCTGAAGCTTTCTTT.

The sample holds many counts of this clonotype. The chain uses TRBV7-9 and TRBJ2-7, with D possibly matching TRBD2 (5 bases). Trimming took 2 bases from V and 2 from J, leaving 10 bases between them. The CDR3 spans 14 residues. Germline-derived CDR1 and CDR2 are SEHNR and FQNEAQ (reference sequence). DNA for the CDR3: TGTGCCAGCAGCTTATCCGGACTTACCTACGAGCAGTACTTC. Its protein product is CASSLSGLTYEQYF.

This clonotype has a count of ten or more. The chain is built from TRBV15 and TRBJ2-3, with D tentatively TRBD1 (6 bases). Between the trimmed V and J ends, which lost 5 bases and 8 bases, there was a span of 11 bases. Germline V gives CDR1 LNHNV, CDR2 YYDKDF (reference sequence). The CDR3 extends over 12 amino acids. DNA of the CDR3: TGTGCCACCAGCGGGGGCCGCGGTACGCAGTATTTT. This encodes CATSGGRGTQYF.

V usage is TRBV6-2 or TRBV6-3 and J usage is TRBJ2-7; D unclear. The V end lost 7 bases, the J end lost 2 bases, and 9 bases lay between the germline ends. Germline loops: CDR1 MNHEY, CDR2 SVGEGT. The CDR3 sequence is 12 residues long. The CDR3 DNA follows: TGTGCCAGCATGTTTGGGACCTACGAGCAGTACTTC. Its protein is CASMFGTYEQYF.

This clonotype was counted between two and nine times. The chain carries TRBV27 and TRBJ2-1; D not certain. The CDR3 length is 15 residues. V gave up 5 bases and J gave up 2 bases, with 13 bases separating them. CDR1 and CDR2 from the germline V gene are MNHEY and SMNVEV (reference sequence). Here the CDR3 reads CASSPYRGAYNEQFF. CDR3 sequence (DNA): TGTGCCAGCAGTCCCTACCGAGGCGCCTACAATGAGCAGTTCTTC.

This clonotype was observed at least ten times. J is TRBJ2-3 and V is TRBV5-1, with 7 bases aligning to TRBD1. The CDR3 loop spans 16 amino acids. V gave up 0 bases and J gave up 4 bases; unmatched junction bases: 8. CDR1 and CDR2 from the germline V gene are SGHRS and YFSETQ. In nucleotides, the CDR3 is TGCGCCAGCAGCTTGGCTCCGGACAGGCACCCAGATACGCAGTATTTT. Its translation: CASSLAPDRHPDTQYF.

This clonotype was seen only a few times. This chain connects TRBV5-1 to TRBJ2-7; 8 bases fit TRBD2. There are 16 residues in the CDR3. V lost 4 bases, J lost 4 bases, and 13 bases stayed unmatched. CDR1 and CDR2 (germline): SGHRS, YFSETQ. DNA for the CDR3: TGCGCCAGCAGCCTCCAAGCCAGCGGGAGAAAGTACGAGCAGTACGTC. The encoded protein is CASSLQASGRKYEQYV.

This clonotype was counted ten times or more. The gene calls are TRBV11-2 and TRBJ2-3, with 7 bases aligning to TRBD2. Germline V CDR1 and CDR2: SGHAT, FQNNGV. V was clipped by 3 bases and J by 1 base; unmatched bases: 10. The CDR3 covers 17 residues. The CDR3 nucleotides read TGTGCCAGCAGCTTCGGAACGACTAGCAGACGCACAGATACGCAGTATTTT. Its translation is CASSFGTTSRRTDTQYF.

This clonotype occurred a few times. This chain joins TRBV5-1 and TRBJ1-4, with a possible D match to TRBD1 (5 bases). Per germline, CDR1 SGHRS and CDR2 YFSETQ. The CDR3 covers 16 residues. V dropped 2 bases and J dropped 2 bases, with 13 bases sitting between them. CDR3 loop: CASSLNLRVTNEKLFF. DNA for the CDR3: TGCGCCAGCAGCTTAAATCTCAGGGTGACTAATGAAAAACTGTTTTTT.

The chain employs TRBV20-1 and TRBJ2-1; D call uncertain. V lost 1 base and J lost 6, with 7 bases in between. The V gene's germline CDR1 is DFQATT and CDR2 SNEGSKA (reference sequence). This CDR3 has 12 residues. The CDR3 region is CSARVLPNEQFF. The CDR3 nucleotides are TGCAGTGCTAGAGTCCTTCCCAATGAGCAGTTCTTC.

The chain couples TRBV5-5 to TRBJ1-2, with a tentative D call TRBD1 (5 bases). The V end was cut by 0 bases, the J end by 3 bases, with 9 bases between. The CDR3 runs to 14 residues. In germline, CDR1 is SGHKS, CDR2 YYEKEE (reference sequence). The DNA for the CDR3 is TGTGCCAGCAGCTTGGCCAGGGTCGACTATGGCTACACCTTC. Protein product: CASSLARVDYGYTF.

This clonotype has just a few counts. This chain connects TRBV27 to TRBJ1-4; D might be TRBD1 (5 bases). Between the trimmed V and J ends, which lost 5 bases and 3 bases, there was a span of 13 bases. Germline V CDR1 and CDR2: MNHEY, SMNVEV (reference sequence). The CDR3 is 15 amino acids. CDR3 in amino acids: CASSLRGVPNEKLFF. The CDR3 DNA follows: TGTGCCAGCAGTCTACGAGGGGTCCCTAATGAAAAACTGTTTTTT.

This clonotype was picked up many times. The gene calls are TRBV20-1 and TRBJ2-2; the match to TRBD2 covers 9 bases. There are 16 residues in the CDR3. The J segment lost 3 bases and the V segment lost 6 bases, leaving 11 bases of the junction unmatched. Germline V gene sequence: CDR1 DFQATT, CDR2 SNEGSKA (reference sequence). The CDR3 region has the DNA TGCAGTGCGAGGATAGCGGGAGTACGGGACACCGGGGAGCTGTTTTTT. This encodes CSARIAGVRDTGELFF.

This clonotype was counted a few times. The chain has TRBV11-2 and TRBJ2-7; D tentatively reads TRBD1 or TRBD2 (6 bases each). This CDR3 is built from 14 residues. Germline assignment: CDR1 SGHAT and CDR2 FQNNGV. V lost 5 bases and J 6 bases, leaving 17 bases between the germline ends. The CDR3 protein is CASSQTGSRGEQYF. The CDR3 bases are TGTGCCAGCAGCCAAACCGGGAGCAGGGGCGAGCAGTACTTC. Complete variable domain (other parts from reference TRBV11-2 and TRBJ2-7): EAGVAQSPRYKIIEKRQSVAFWCNPISGHATLYWYQQILGQGPKLLIQFQNNGVVDDSQLPKDRFSAERLKGVDSTLKIQPAKLEDSAVYLCASSQTGSRGEQYFGPGTRLTVT.

This clonotype was counted only a few times. The CDR3 region is CARSRGTSCYTQYF. CDR3 DNA sequence: TGTGCCAGGAGCCGGGGGACTAGCTGCTATACGCAGTATTTT. This chain links TRBV19 with TRBJ2-3, with 9 bases matching TRBD2. Unmatched junction bases numbered 11, after V lost 9 bases and J lost 7 bases. Germline V gives CDR1 LNHDA, CDR2 SQIVND (reference sequence). The CDR3 loop spans 14 amino acids.

In nucleotides, the CDR3 is TGCGCCGGGACTAGCCAAGATGAGCAGTTCTTC. Protein: CAGTSQDEQFF. This rearrangement joins TRBV23-1 to TRBJ2-1, with 9 bases identical to TRBD2. TRBV23-1 is an open reading frame, and its role is uncertain. The CDR3 extends over 11 amino acids. Losses at the gene ends were 11 bases for V and 8 bases for J; bases not matched to a gene: 4.

This clonotype was recorded a few times. This rearrangement joins TRBV6-2 or TRBV6-3 to TRBJ2-7, with D tentatively TRBD1 (5 bases). CDR1 and CDR2 from the germline V gene are MNHEY and SVGEGT. With 5 bases removed from V and 3 bases from J, the gap between germline ends came to 11 bases. The CDR3 covers 13 residues. CDR3 coding DNA: TGTGCCAGCAGTCTTCTAGGGGTCTACGAGCAGTACTTC. Protein sequence: CASSLLGVYEQYF.

In this sample, this clonotype turned up many times. The chain employs TRBV5-1 and TRBJ2-1, with 9 positions matching TRBD2. CDR3 length equals 14 residues. The germline CDR1 and CDR2 sequences are SGHRS and YFSETQ. Germline trimming cut 6 bases from V and 1 base from J; bases unmatched to any gene: 2. The CDR3 DNA reads as TGCGCCAGCAAGGCGGGAGGGTCCTACAATGAGCAGTTCTTC. This codes for CASKAGGSYNEQFF.

The genes are TRBV7-9 and TRBJ2-4, with TRBD1 as a possible D gene (6 bases). V was shortened by 5 bases and J by 5 bases, with 13 bases between the two germline ends. This CDR3 has 14 residues. CDR1 and CDR2 (germline): SEHNR, FQNEAQ (reference sequence). This CDR3 reads CASSLRDTENIQYF. The DNA of the CDR3 is TGTGCCAGCAGCCTACGGGACACTGAAAACATTCAGTACTTC.

CDR3 in DNA: TGTGCCAGCATGGGTGAGCAGGGGCTCGAGCAGTACTTC. Amino acids: CASMGEQGLEQYF. The chain links TRBV2 to TRBJ2-7; tentatively, D is TRBD1 (6 bases). Germline CDR1 and CDR2: SNHLY and FYNNEI. V gave up 7 bases and J gave up 6 bases, with 16 bases separating them. This CDR3 region has 13 residues. The whole variable domain, filled in from reference TRBV2 and TRBJ2-7, reads EPEVTQTPSHQVTQMGQEVILRCVPISNHLYFYWYRQILGQKVEFLVSFYNNEISEKSEIFDDQFSVERPDGSNFTLKIRSTKLEDSAMYFCASMGEQGLEQYFGPGTRLTVT.

This clonotype was picked up a small number of times. This CDR3 is CASSRTGTYEQYF. CDR3 nucleotides: TGCGCCAGCAGCCGTACAGGGACCTACGAGCAGTACTTC. This rearrangement joins TRBV4-1 to TRBJ2-7; perhaps TRBD1 as D (6 bases). The germline V gene encodes CDR1 MGHRA and CDR2 YSYEKL. Trimming shortened V by 4 bases and J by 2 bases, and 9 bases separated the two germline ends. The CDR3 length is 13 residues.

In this sample, this clonotype turned up many times. The V call is TRBV20-1, the J call TRBJ2-3; D is unresolved. The CDR3 spans 14 residues. V lost 0 bases and J lost 1, with 8 bases in between. Germline V CDR1 and CDR2: DFQATT, SNEGSKA (reference sequence). The CDR3 sequence is CSARDPVRTDTQYF. The CDR3 DNA reads as TGCAGTGCTAGAGATCCGGTCCGCACAGATACGCAGTATTTT.

The sample holds many counts of this clonotype. This chain connects TRBV28 to TRBJ1-5, with 7 nucleotides matching TRBD1. This CDR3 has 15 amino acids. CDR1 MDHEN and CDR2 SYDVKM come from the germline V gene. The V and J ends lost 4 bases and 7 bases, in that order; junction bases with no gene match: 10. CDR3 nucleotide sequence: TGTGCCAGCAGTTCGGAACAGGGGATTAGGCAGCCCCAGCATTTT. It yields the protein CASSSEQGIRQPQHF.

This clonotype was counted ten times or more. The CDR3 region has the DNA TGTGCCACGCGGACTGTGGGTTATCGGGAGCAGTACTTC. As protein: CATRTVGYREQYF. The chain carries TRBV6-2 or TRBV6-3 and TRBJ2-7; D might be TRBD2 (5 bases). V lost 10 bases and J lost 7, with 20 bases in between. CDR1 and CDR2 from the germline V gene are MNHEY and SVGEGT. The CDR3 is 13 amino acids.

The genes are TRBV7-9 and TRBJ2-1, with D maybe TRBD2 (6 bases). Trimming pared 5 bases from V and 5 bases from J, leaving 16 bases between. Germline CDR1 is SEHNR and CDR2 is FQNEAQ (reference sequence). The CDR3 extends over 15 amino acids. The CDR3: CASSDTAGSHNEQFF. The CDR3 DNA is TGTGCCAGCAGCGATACAGCGGGTTCCCACAATGAGCAGTTCTTC.